In this sample, the clone carrying this T cell receptor (beta chain) turned up a few times. Its antigen is as yet unknown. Indicated time point: sample taken at primary tumor resection. The donors were more than 70 patients with non-small cell lung cancer that was early-stage and untreated. TCRdb reprocessed the 5' RACE reads with MiXCR, giving one entry per CDR3 protein. The sample includes 2,700 or so distinct CDR3 sequences, about 6.9% of them seen just once. These data originate in a study of spatial heterogeneity in lung cancer. The study, taken as a whole, reports: Tumoral mutation counts were tracked by counts of expanded intratumoral alpha and beta TCRs.

Deletions cut 0 bases from V and 1 base from J, with 8 bases between. The germline V gene has CDR1 LGHDT and CDR2 YNNKEL (reference sequence). This CDR3 is 15 amino acids long. The TCR was taken from a male donor with early-stage non-small cell lung cancer. Sample: lung tumor tissue, taken at surgery. The chain combines TRBV3-1 with TRBJ2-3; the D is unclear. The CDR3 nucleotides are TGTGCCAGCAGCCAAGATACAGCGCGCACAGATACGCAGTATTTT. Residues: CASSQDTARTDTQYF.